This TCR beta chain was captured by sequencing in a study of blood T cells in healthy people across ages. Study in general: Template-switching capture recovered about one barcoded beta molecule per two T cells.

This clonotype was detected only a few times. The antigen remains unidentified. CDR3 size: 19 residues. Trimming pared 0 bases from V and 0 bases from J, leaving 21 bases between. CDR1 SGHRS and CDR2 YFSETQ come from the germline V gene. A second PCR, run for roughly 7 to 11 cycles, used a sample-barcoded 5' primer plus a J-beta primer mix. All samples yielded 3 million or more CDR3-containing paired-end reads. Via MiXCR, TCRdb re-called the 5' RACE reads, giving one row per CDR3 protein. The table has 1.5 million to 2 million distinct CDR3 sequences, around half seen once. Study-wide results and caveats: Diversity estimates drawn from one million T cells were deemed underestimates. A roughly linear age-dependent decrease characterized TCR beta diversity per million T cells.

The material sequenced was blood. The chain combines TRBV5-1 with TRBJ1-2; tentative D call: TRBD1 (6 bases). The origin of this receptor is a woman aged 40-49 years in good health. Here the CDR3 reads CASSLATPGQPTTNYGYTF. CDR3 in DNA: TGCGCCAGCAGCTTGGCTACGCCTGGACAGCCAACGACTAACTATGGCTACACCTTC.